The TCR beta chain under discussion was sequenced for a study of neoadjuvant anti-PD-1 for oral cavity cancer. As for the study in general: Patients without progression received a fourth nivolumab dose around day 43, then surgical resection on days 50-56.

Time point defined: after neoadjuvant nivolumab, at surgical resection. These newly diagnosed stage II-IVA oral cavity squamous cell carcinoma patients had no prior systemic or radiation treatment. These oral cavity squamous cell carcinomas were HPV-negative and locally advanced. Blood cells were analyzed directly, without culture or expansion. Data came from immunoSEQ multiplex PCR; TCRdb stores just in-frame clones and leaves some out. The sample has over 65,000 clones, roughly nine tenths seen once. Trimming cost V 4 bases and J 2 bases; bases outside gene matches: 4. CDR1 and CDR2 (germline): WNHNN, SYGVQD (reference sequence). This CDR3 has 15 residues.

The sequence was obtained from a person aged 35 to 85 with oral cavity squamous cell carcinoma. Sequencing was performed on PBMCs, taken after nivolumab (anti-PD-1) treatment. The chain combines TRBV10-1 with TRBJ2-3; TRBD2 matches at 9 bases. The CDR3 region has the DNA TGCGCCAGCAGTGTGCTAGCGGGAACCACAGATACGCAGTATTTT. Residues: CASSVLAGTTDTQYF.